The text below deals with one TCR beta chain. The target antigen is unknown. Unmatched junction bases numbered 6, after V lost 5 bases and J lost 4 bases. The germline gives CDR1 SEHNR, CDR2 FQNEAQ (reference sequence). CDR3 length: 14 residues. Profiled with immunoSEQ multiplex PCR; TCRdb holds only in-frame clones, not every one. The table includes more than 120,000 clones, 86% detected once. The data are from a study of radiation and T cells in renal cell carcinoma. Indicated time point: blood 4 weeks post-SBRT, at nephrectomy. Treatment defined: 15 Gy SBRT to primary tumor, nephrectomy 4 weeks later. Nephrectomy followed 15 Gy stereotactic body radiation by 4 weeks. The tumor was a clear cell renal cell carcinoma. Study-level findings and limits: In blood, top tumor clones expanded by 2 weeks, shrinking by 4.

The chain employs TRBV7-9 and TRBJ1-2; 8 nucleotides line up with TRBD1. Specimen: blood, collected from a patient whose treatment included radiotherapy and nephrectomy. This TCR was recovered from a woman between 50 and 59 years old with renal cell carcinoma. The CDR3 DNA follows: TGTGCCAGCAGCCCTAGGACAGGGCCCTATGGCTACACCTTC. It codes for CASSPRTGPYGYTF.